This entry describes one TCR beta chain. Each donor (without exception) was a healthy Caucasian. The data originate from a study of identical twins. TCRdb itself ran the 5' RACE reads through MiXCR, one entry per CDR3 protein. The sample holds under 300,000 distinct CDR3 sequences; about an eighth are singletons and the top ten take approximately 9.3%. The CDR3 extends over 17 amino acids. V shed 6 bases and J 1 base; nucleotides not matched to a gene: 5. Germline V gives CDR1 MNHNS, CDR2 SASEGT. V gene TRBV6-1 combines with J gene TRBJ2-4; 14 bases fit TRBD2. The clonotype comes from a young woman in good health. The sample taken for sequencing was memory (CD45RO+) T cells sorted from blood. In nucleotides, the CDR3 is TGTGCCAGCAGACCCCGGACTAGCGGGGGGGCCAAAAACATTCAGTACTTC. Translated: CASRPRTSGGAKNIQYF.